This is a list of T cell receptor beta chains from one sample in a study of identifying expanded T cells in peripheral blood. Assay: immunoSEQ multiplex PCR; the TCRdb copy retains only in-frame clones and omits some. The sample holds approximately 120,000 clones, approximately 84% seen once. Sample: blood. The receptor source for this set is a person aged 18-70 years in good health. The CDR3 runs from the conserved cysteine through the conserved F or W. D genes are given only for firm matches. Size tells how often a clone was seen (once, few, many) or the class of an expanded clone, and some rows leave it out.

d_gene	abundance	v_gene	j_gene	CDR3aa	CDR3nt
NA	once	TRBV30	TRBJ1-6	CAWRLGTSNSPLHF	TGTGCCTGGAGATTGGGGACAAGTAATTCACCCCTCCACTTT
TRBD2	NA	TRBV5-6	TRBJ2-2	CASSLPGGTGELFF	TGTGCCAGCAGCTTACCGGGGGGCACCGGGGAGCTGTTTTTT
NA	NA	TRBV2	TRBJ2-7	CASRGLYEQYF	TGTGCCAGCAGGGGTCTCTACGAGCAGTACTTC
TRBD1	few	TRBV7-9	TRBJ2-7	CASTIGSWGQADYEQYF	TGTGCCAGCACCATAGGGTCCTGGGGACAGGCTGACTACGAGCAGTACTTC
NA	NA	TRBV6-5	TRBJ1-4	CASRGGHEKLFF	TGTGCCAGCAGGGGCGGGCACGAAAAACTGTTTTTT
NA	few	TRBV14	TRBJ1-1	CASSPLARGTEAFF	TGTGCCAGCAGCCCCCTTGCACGGGGAACTGAAGCTTTCTTT
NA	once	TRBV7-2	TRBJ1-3	CASSFGGVEGNTIYF	TGTGCCAGCAGCTTTGGAGGGGTCGAGGGAAACACCATATATTTT
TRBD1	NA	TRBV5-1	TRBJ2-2	CASSLAPGTGLAGELFF	TGCGCCAGCAGCTTGGCCCCAGGGACAGGGTTGGCCGGGGAGCTGTTTTTT
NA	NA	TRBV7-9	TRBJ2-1	CASSLGGYRLHSYNEQFF	TGTGCCAGCAGCTTAGGAGGCTACCGACTGCACTCCTACAATGAGCAGTTCTTC
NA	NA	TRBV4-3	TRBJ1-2	CASSQQGHSDYGYTF	TGCGCCAGCAGCCAGCAAGGACACTCTGACTATGGCTACACCTTC
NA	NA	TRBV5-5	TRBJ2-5	CASSSYGQRVETQYF	TGTGCCAGCAGCTCGTACGGACAGCGTGTGGAGACCCAGTACTTC
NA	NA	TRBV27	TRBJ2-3	CASTVDRWADTQYF	TGTGCCAGCACAGTAGACAGGTGGGCAGATACGCAGTATTTT
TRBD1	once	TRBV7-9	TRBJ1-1	CASSPEQGSGTEAFF	TGTGCCAGCAGCCCAGAACAGGGGTCGGGCACTGAAGCTTTCTTT
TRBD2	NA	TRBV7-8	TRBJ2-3	CATNRRTSGGRTDTQYF	TGTGCCACCAACCGACGGACAAGCGGGGGAAGGACAGATACGCAGTATTTT
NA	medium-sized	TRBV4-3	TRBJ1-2	CASSQEDPGGPWYGYTF	TGCGCCAGCAGCCAAGAGGACCCCGGGGGCCCGTGGTATGGCTACACCTTC
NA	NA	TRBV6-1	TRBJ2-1	CASTKGGSYNEQFF	TGTGCCAGCACCAAAGGAGGCTCCTACAATGAGCAGTTCTTC
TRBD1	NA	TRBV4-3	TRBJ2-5	CASSQDGAGRGETQYF	TGCGCCAGCAGCCAAGATGGGGCCGGCAGGGGGGAGACCCAGTACTTC
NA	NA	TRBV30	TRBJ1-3	CAWSVLGQGISGNTIYF	TGTGCCTGGAGTGTACTGGGGCAGGGGATTTCTGGAAACACCATATATTTT
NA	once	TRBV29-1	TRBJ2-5	CSVEGGLEETQYF	TGCAGCGTTGAAGGGGGTCTGGAGGAGACCCAGTACTTC
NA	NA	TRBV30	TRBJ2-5	CAWKWDSSSRGLWETQYF	TGTGCCTGGAAATGGGACTCCTCGAGCCGGGGTCTTTGGGAGACCCAGTACTTC
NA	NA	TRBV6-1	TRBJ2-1	CASSENWQGPAREQFF	TGTGCCAGCAGTGAAAATTGGCAGGGCCCAGCACGTGAGCAGTTCTTC
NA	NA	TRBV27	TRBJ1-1	CASSLWQGQAFF	TGTGCCAGCAGTTTATGGCAGGGACAAGCTTTCTTT
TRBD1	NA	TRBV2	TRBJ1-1	CASSGGDRDTEAFF	TGTGCCAGCAGTGGAGGGGACAGGGACACTGAAGCTTTCTTT
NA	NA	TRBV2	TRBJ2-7	CASSVGGQEQYF	TGTGCCAGCAGCGTGGGAGGACAAGAGCAGTACTTC
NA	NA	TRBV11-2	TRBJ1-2	CASSLQPTNYGYTF	TGTGCCAGCAGCTTACAACCCACTAACTATGGCTACACCTTC
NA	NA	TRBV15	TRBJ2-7	CATSRAGERIYEQYF	TGTGCCACCAGCAGAGCCGGGGAAAGAATCTACGAGCAGTACTTC
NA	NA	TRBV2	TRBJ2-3	CASTGRVTDTQYF	TGTGCCAGCACAGGCAGGGTCACAGATACGCAGTATTTT
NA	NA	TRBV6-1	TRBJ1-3	CASSEATSSGNTIYF	TGTGCCAGCAGTGAAGCTACAAGCTCTGGAAACACCATATATTTT
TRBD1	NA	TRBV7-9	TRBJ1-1	CASSLVIGGTKAEAFF	TGTGCCAGCAGCTTAGTAATAGGGGGCACGAAAGCTGAAGCTTTCTTT
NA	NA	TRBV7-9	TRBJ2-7	CASSPSRHEQYF	TGTGCCAGCAGCCCAAGCAGGCACGAGCAGTACTTC
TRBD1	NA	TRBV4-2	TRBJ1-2	CASSIPPGGRGYTF	TGTGCCAGCAGCATACCTCCAGGGGGCCGTGGCTACACCTTC
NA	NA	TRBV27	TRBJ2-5	CASSLWEGGVQETQYF	TGTGCCAGCAGTTTATGGGAGGGGGGGGTGCAAGAGACCCAGTACTTC
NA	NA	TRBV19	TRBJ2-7	CASARGPTSYEQYF	TGTGCCAGTGCCAGGGGTCCCACCTCCTACGAGCAGTACTTC
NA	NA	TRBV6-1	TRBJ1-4	CASSADRYPNEKLFF	TGTGCCAGCAGTGCCGACAGGTACCCCAATGAAAAACTGTTTTTT
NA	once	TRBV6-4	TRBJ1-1	CASSAGRHTEAFF	TGTGCCAGCAGCGCAGGAAGGCACACTGAAGCTTTCTTT
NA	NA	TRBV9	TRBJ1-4	CASSVGGDEKLFF	TGTGCCAGCAGCGTAGGGGGGGATGAAAAACTGTTTTTT
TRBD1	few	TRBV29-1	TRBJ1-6	CSVSTGSNSPLHF	TGCAGCGTATCGACAGGGAGTAATTCACCCCTCCACTTT
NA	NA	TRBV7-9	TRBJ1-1	CASSYEMSGKDTEAFF	TGTGCCAGCAGCTACGAGATGTCGGGAAAAGACACTGAAGCTTTCTTT
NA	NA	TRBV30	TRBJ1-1	CALQYRVPEAFF	TGTGCCTTACAGTACAGGGTCCCTGAAGCTTTCTTT
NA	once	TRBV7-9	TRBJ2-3	CASTLAAALSDTQYF	TGTGCCAGCACCTTGGCGGCAGCACTCTCAGATACGCAGTATTTT
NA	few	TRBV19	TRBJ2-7	CASSITVNYEQYF	TGTGCCAGTAGTATAACCGTGAACTACGAGCAGTACTTC
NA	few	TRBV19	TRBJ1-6	CASRTLNNSPLHF	TGTGCCAGTCGGACACTAAATAATTCACCCCTCCACTTT
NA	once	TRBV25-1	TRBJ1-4	CASSDSAEKLFF	TGTGCCAGCAGTGACTCGGCGGAAAAACTGTTTTTT
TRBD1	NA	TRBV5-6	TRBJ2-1	CASSFGDRESNEQFF	TGTGCCAGCAGCTTCGGGGACAGGGAATCCAATGAGCAGTTCTTC
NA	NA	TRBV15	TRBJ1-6	CATSRATRMPLHF	TGTGCCACCAGCAGAGCGACTCGTATGCCCCTCCACTTT
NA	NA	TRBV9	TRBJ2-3	CASSGGVLTDTQYF	TGTGCCAGCAGCGGAGGCGTCTTGACAGATACGCAGTATTTT
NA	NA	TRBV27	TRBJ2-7	CASSLSAGESYEQYF	TGTGCCAGCAGTTTATCGGCAGGGGAATCCTACGAGCAGTACTTC
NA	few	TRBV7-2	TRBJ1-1	CASSLARGPNTEAFF	TGTGCCAGCAGCTTAGCGCGGGGGCCTAACACTGAAGCTTTCTTT
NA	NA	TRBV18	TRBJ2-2	CASSPRQSTGELFF	TGTGCCAGCTCACCAAGACAGTCCACCGGGGAGCTGTTTTTT
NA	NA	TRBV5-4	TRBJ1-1	CASSLEVGRGTEAFF	TGTGCCAGCAGCTTGGAAGTGGGGCGGGGCACTGAAGCTTTCTTT
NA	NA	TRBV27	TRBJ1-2	CASSSDLRQADGYTF	TGTGCCAGCAGTTCCGACCTACGACAGGCCGACGGCTACACCTTC
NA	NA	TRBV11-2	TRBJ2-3	CASSRIVGGDGGTQYF	TGTGCCAGCAGCCGAATTGTGGGGGGCGATGGCGGTACGCAGTATTTT
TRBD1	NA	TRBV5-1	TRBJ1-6	CASSSTGNNSPLHF	TGCGCCAGCAGCTCGACAGGGAATAATTCACCCCTCCACTTT